This T cell receptor beta chain was obtained from a study of blood T cell repertoires in COVID-19. Study summary: Samples of COVID-19 (acute and convalescent) were obtained from the United States, Italy and Spain. PBMCs, B-cell-depleted T cells, or T cells provided the cDNA or gDNA that made up the material.

Germline loops: CDR1 SNHLY, CDR2 FYNNEI. The CDR3 extends over 15 amino acids. V lost 7 bases, J lost 2 bases, and 8 bases stayed unmatched. Per the original data handling: Reference gene primers were amplified, and this amplification served to estimate nucleated cell counts. Data came from immunoSEQ multiplex PCR; TCRdb stores just in-frame clones and leaves some out. V, J and clone size are those of that table, while D and trimming were read from the DNA. The sample has 60,000 or so clones, about 77% seen once; the top ten hold 25%. J is TRBJ1-3 and V is TRBV2, with 7 bases fitting TRBD1. Material: peripheral blood. The sequence derives from a human donor in a cohort sampled during active COVID-19. The CDR3: CASNPTTGTGNTIYF. CDR3 nucleotides: TGTGCCAGCAACCCAACGACAGGGACTGGAAACACCATATATTTT. Filled out from reference TRBV2 and TRBJ1-3, the complete variable domain reads EPEVTQTPSHQVTQMGQEVILRCVPISNHLYFYWYRQILGQKVEFLVSFYNNEISEKSEIFDDQFSVERPDGSNFTLKIRSTKLEDSAMYFCASNPTTGTGNTIYFGEGSWLTVV.